Presented here are 8 T cell receptor beta chains from one specimen sequenced in a study of cytomegalovirus exposure and HLA in healthy donors. The PCR ran on 60 Vbeta and 13 Jbeta primers. Produced via immunoSEQ multiplex PCR; TCRdb's table is partial and in-frame only. The sample yields fewer than 110,000 clones, 75% seen once. Sequenced input: PBMCs. These TCRs come from a man over 45 in good health and CMV-seronegative.

The genes are TRBV28 and TRBJ1-4; possible D gene TRBD1, 5 bases. CDR3 size: 13 residues. Per germline, CDR1 MDHEN and CDR2 SYDVKM. V gave up 10 bases and J gave up 2 bases, with 11 bases separating them. The CDR3 DNA sequence: TGTGCCACCCTCAAGGGGACTAATGAAAAACTGTTTTTT. Its translation is CATLKGTNEKLFF.

The rearrangement joins TRBV7-2 to TRBJ1-3; D not certain. There are 15 residues in the CDR3. The V end lost 2 bases, the J end lost 0 bases, and 8 bases lay between the germline ends. Germline V lookup: CDR1 SGHTA, CDR2 FQGNSA. The CDR3 nucleotides are TGTGCCAGCAGCTTAAACAGAGCCTCTGGAAACACCATATATTTT. Translated, it gives CASSLNRASGNTIYF.

The V gene is TRBV4-1, the J gene TRBJ2-5, with 7 bases that match TRBD1. There are 15 residues in the CDR3. V dropped 3 bases and J dropped 4; count of bases not matched to a gene: 8. From germline, CDR1 is MGHRA and CDR2 YSYEKL. Written as DNA, the CDR3 is TGCGCCAGCAGCCAGGTCGGGACAGCGCGAGAGACCCAGTACTTC. Its translation is CASSQVGTARETQYF.

This clone was observed a single time. The rearrangement joins TRBV19 to TRBJ1-2; possible D gene TRBD1, 6 bases. CDR1 LNHDA and CDR2 SQIVND come from the germline V gene (reference sequence). There are 15 residues in the CDR3. Trimming removed 7 bases from V and 4 bases from J, with 19 bases in between. Here the CDR3 reads CASTSLLTGGYGYTF. For the CDR3, the DNA is TGTGCCAGTACTTCCCTCTTGACAGGTGGCTATGGCTACACCTTC.

The V gene is TRBV19, the J gene TRBJ2-7, with 14 bases lining up with TRBD2. This CDR3 region has 16 residues. Germline V CDR1 and CDR2: LNHDA, SQIVND (reference sequence). The junction had 5 bases not matched to a gene; V was cut back by 4 bases and J by 3 bases. The CDR3 is CASSTAGTSGSYEQYF. In nucleotides, the CDR3 is TGTGCCAGTAGTACTGCCGGGACTAGCGGGAGCTACGAGCAGTACTTC. Full variable domain (rest looked up from reference TRBV19 and TRBJ2-7): DGGITQSPKYLFRKEGQNVTLSCEQNLNHDAMYWYRQDPGQGLRLIYYSQIVNDFQKGDIAEGYSVSREKKESFPLTVTSAQKNPTAFYLCASSTAGTSGSYEQYFGPGTRLTVT.

The chain couples TRBV7-8 to TRBJ1-5, with TRBD1 matching over 8 bases. The CDR3 is 18 residues long. V trimming: 0 bases; J trimming: 6 bases; junction bases outside the gene matches: 13. Germline-derived CDR1 and CDR2 are SGHVS and FQNEAQ. This CDR3 reads CASSLAPRGLGFSQPQHF. The CDR3, as DNA: TGTGCCAGCAGCTTAGCGCCCAGGGGGCTCGGGTTCAGTCAGCCCCAGCATTTT.

There are a few counts of this clone. The rearrangement uses TRBV5-6 and TRBJ2-7; TRBD2 aligns across 13 bases. This CDR3 contains 16 residues. Germline values: CDR1 SGHDT, CDR2 YYEEEE. The trim removed 3 bases at V and 4 bases at J, leaving 7 bases unmatched. The CDR3 DNA reads as TGTGCCAGCAGCTACCGGACTAGCGGGAGTGGTTACGAGCAGTACTTC. Translation: CASSYRTSGSGYEQYF.

The CDR3 is CASSRDRGSGNTIYF. CDR3 DNA: TGTGCCAGCTCCCGGGACAGGGGCTCTGGAAACACCATATATTTT. The genes are TRBV18 and TRBJ1-3; TRBD1 matches 10 bases. Germline assignment: CDR1 KGHSH and CDR2 LQKENI. V shed 6 bases and J 0 bases; nucleotides not matched to a gene: 2. This CDR3 is 15 amino acids long. The entire variable domain, with the rest obtained from reference TRBV18 and TRBJ1-3, is as follows: NAGVMQNPRHLVRRRGQEARLRCSPMKGHSHVYWYRQLPEEGLKFMVYLQKENIIDESGMPKERFSAEFPKEGPSILRIQQVVRGDSAAYFCASSRDRGSGNTIYFGEGSWLTVV.